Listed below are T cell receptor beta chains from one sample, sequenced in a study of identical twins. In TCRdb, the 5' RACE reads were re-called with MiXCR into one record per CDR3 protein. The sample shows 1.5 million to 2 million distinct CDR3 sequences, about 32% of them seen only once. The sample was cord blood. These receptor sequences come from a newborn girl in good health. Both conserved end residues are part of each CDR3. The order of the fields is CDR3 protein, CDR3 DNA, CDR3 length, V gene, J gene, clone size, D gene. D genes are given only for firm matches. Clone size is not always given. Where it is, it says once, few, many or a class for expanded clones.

CASSQDLGPGRTNTGELFF	TGTGCCAGCAGCCAAGATCTGGGGCCCGGGCGAACGAACACCGGGGAGCTGTTTTTT	19	TRBV4-2	TRBJ2-2	few	-
CASSHGPGQFF	TGTGCCAGCAGCCATGGCCCCGGGCAGTTCTTC	11	TRBV6-5	TRBJ2-1	-	-
CASRNRGLAGGVSYNEQFF	TGTGCCAGCAGAAATAGAGGACTAGCGGGGGGCGTCTCCTACAATGAGCAGTTCTTC	19	TRBV7-9	TRBJ2-1	few	TRBD2
CSARKYGGHYGYTF	TGCAGTGCTAGAAAGTATGGGGGACACTATGGCTACACCTTC	14	TRBV20-1	TRBJ1-2	few	-
CASSLTRRYF	TGTGCCAGCTCCCTCACGCGACGGTACTTC	10	TRBV18	TRBJ2-5	few	-
CASSPDETQYF	TGTGCCAGCTCACCAGACGAGACCCAGTACTTC	11	TRBV18	TRBJ2-5	few	-
CATSDLWDSSYEQYF	TGTGCCACCAGTGATTTGTGGGACAGCTCCTACGAGCAGTACTTC	15	TRBV24-1	TRBJ2-7	many	TRBD1
CATSDQFPGSRGDYEQYF	TGTGCCACCAGTGATCAATTCCCCGGGAGTCGAGGCGACTACGAGCAGTACTTC	18	TRBV24-1	TRBJ2-7	-	-
CASEGWDNYGYTF	TGTGCCAGCGAGGGTTGGGATAACTATGGCTACACCTTC	13	TRBV7-2	TRBJ1-2	few	-
CASSPLSRETEAFF	TGTGCCAGCAGCCCCCTTAGCCGGGAGACTGAAGCTTTCTTT	14	TRBV4-2	TRBJ1-1	once	-
CASSQRGPTYNEQFF	TGTGCCAGCAGTCAGCGGGGACCTACCTACAATGAGCAGTTCTTC	15	TRBV12-3/TRBV12-4	TRBJ2-1	-	TRBD2
CASTPGQAMNTGELFF	TGTGCCAGTACTCCGGGACAGGCGATGAACACCGGGGAGCTGTTTTTT	16	TRBV19	TRBJ2-2	few	TRBD1
CASSESPLRGGFYNEQFF	TGCGCCAGCAGTGAGTCCCCCCTACGGGGGGGCTTCTACAATGAGCAGTTCTTC	18	TRBV10-1	TRBJ2-1	-	TRBD2
CASSQGLRTSGSTDTQYF	TGCGCCAGCAGCCAAGGCCTAAGGACTAGCGGGAGCACAGATACGCAGTATTTT	18	TRBV4-1	TRBJ2-3	few	TRBD2
CSARLQGREETQYF	TGCAGTGCTAGACTTCAGGGCAGGGAAGAGACCCAGTACTTC	14	TRBV20-1	TRBJ2-5	few	-
CSARAGTSGREQFF	TGCAGTGCTAGAGCCGGGACTAGCGGGAGGGAGCAGTTCTTC	14	TRBV20-1	TRBJ2-1	few	TRBD2
CAWTPDNHSNQPQHF	TGTGCCTGGACCCCGGACAATCATAGCAATCAGCCCCAGCATTTT	15	TRBV30	TRBJ1-5	-	-
CSVAGQGATDTQYF	TGCAGCGTTGCCGGACAGGGGGCAACAGATACGCAGTATTTT	14	TRBV29-1	TRBJ2-3	many	TRBD1
CASSLSGAGGDTQYF	TGTGCCAGCAGTTTGTCCGGGGCAGGGGGGGATACGCAGTATTTT	15	TRBV12-3/TRBV12-4	TRBJ2-3	-	-
CASSLPGQANTGELFF	TGTGCCAGCAGCTTACCGGGACAGGCGAACACCGGGGAGCTGTTTTTT	16	TRBV7-9	TRBJ2-2	-	TRBD1
CASSFWTLTGKDGYTF	TGCGCCAGCAGCTTTTGGACGTTGACAGGGAAGGATGGCTACACCTTC	16	TRBV5-1	TRBJ1-2	-	TRBD1
CSARASHNQPQHF	TGCAGTGCTAGAGCCTCCCATAATCAGCCCCAGCATTTT	13	TRBV20-1	TRBJ1-5	few	-
CASSLGRAGLEVMNTEAFF	TGCGCCAGCAGCTTGGGAAGAGCGGGGTTGGAAGTCATGAACACTGAAGCTTTCTTT	19	TRBV5-1	TRBJ1-1	-	-
CSARYLGQGTYEQYF	TGCAGTGCTAGGTATTTGGGACAGGGGACCTACGAGCAGTACTTC	15	TRBV20-1	TRBJ2-7	few	TRBD1
CAWSRDSRNQPQHF	TGTGCCTGGAGCCGGGACAGCCGAAATCAGCCCCAGCATTTT	14	TRBV30	TRBJ1-5	few	TRBD1
CASSESGASAYNEQFF	TGTGCCAGCAGTGAATCCGGGGCTAGCGCGTACAATGAGCAGTTCTTC	16	TRBV25-1	TRBJ2-1	-	-
CASSPVSNYGYTF	TGCGCCAGCAGCCCGGTATCGAACTATGGCTACACCTTC	13	TRBV5-1	TRBJ1-2	few	-
CASSLARDSQANYGYTF	TGCGCCAGCAGCTTGGCCCGGGACAGCCAAGCTAACTATGGCTACACCTTC	17	TRBV5-1	TRBJ1-2	-	TRBD1
CASTSSLGKLFF	TGTGCCAGCACCTCTTCTCTCGGAAAACTGTTTTTT	12	TRBV28	TRBJ1-4	-	-
CASSQDPGQILVSGANVLTF	TGCGCCAGCAGCCAAGATCCCGGACAGATCCTTGTCTCTGGGGCCAACGTCCTGACTTTC	20	TRBV4-1	TRBJ2-6	-	-
CSVAAQYQETQYF	TGCAGCGTCGCCGCCCAGTACCAAGAGACCCAGTACTTC	13	TRBV29-1	TRBJ2-5	many	-
CASSFDRGDTGELFF	TGTGCCAGCAGCTTCGACAGGGGGGACACCGGGGAGCTGTTTTTT	15	TRBV11-2	TRBJ2-2	-	TRBD1
CSARGASGTNEQYF	TGCAGTGCTAGAGGGGCTAGCGGGACAAATGAGCAGTACTTC	14	TRBV20-1	TRBJ2-7	-	TRBD2
CASSLDPGPLREQFF	TGTGCCAGCAGCTTGGACCCAGGTCCCCTGCGAGAGCAGTTCTTC	15	TRBV5-4	TRBJ2-1	many	-
CASSGAGGPPSTDTQYF	TGTGCCAGCAGTGGAGCAGGGGGTCCTCCCTCCACAGATACGCAGTATTTT	17	TRBV25-1	TRBJ2-3	few	TRBD1
CASSLGGGWALGAKNIQYF	TGTGCCAGCAGTTTAGGCGGGGGTTGGGCTTTGGGAGCCAAAAACATTCAGTACTTC	19	TRBV28	TRBJ2-4	-	TRBD2
CASSRGGPHNEQFF	TGTGCCAGCAGCCGCGGGGGGCCCCACAATGAGCAGTTCTTC	14	TRBV9	TRBJ2-1	-	TRBD2
CASTSRRTNYGYTF	TGTGCCAGCACCTCAAGAAGGACTAACTATGGCTACACCTTC	14	TRBV5-6	TRBJ1-2	few	-
CASTFGANVLTF	TGTGCCAGTACTTTTGGGGCCAACGTCCTGACTTTC	12	TRBV12-3/TRBV12-4	TRBJ2-6	few	-